This is a list of T cell receptor beta chains from one sample in a study of cytomegalovirus exposure and HLA in healthy donors. The repertoire was sequenced with immunoSEQ multiplex PCR; TCRdb's copy has only in-frame clones and lacks some. The sample lists about 160,000 clones, 80% occurring once. The sequenced material came from PBMCs. These receptors were collected from a man aged 25-45 years in good health and CMV-seronegative. Both conserved end residues are part of each CDR3. The order of the fields is D gene, clone size, J gene, V gene, CDR3 protein, CDR3 DNA. The D gene is left open where the match is weak. Expanded clones are given a class, and other clones once, few, many or no size at all.

TRBD1 once TRBJ2-7 TRBV18 CASSPFRTGRNEQYF TGTGCCAGCTCACCCTTCCGGACAGGGCGGAACGAGCAGTACTTC
NA NA TRBJ1-2 TRBV27 CASSLGANYGYTF TGTGCCAGCAGTCTAGGGGCTAACTATGGCTACACCTTC
NA NA TRBJ1-1 TRBV9 CASSVFGGATEAFF TGTGCCAGCAGCGTATTTGGGGGGGCCACTGAAGCTTTCTTT
NA NA TRBJ2-1 TRBV6-1 CASSGAIDEQFF TGTGCCAGCAGTGGGGCAATCGATGAGCAGTTCTTC
TRBD1 NA TRBJ2-7 TRBV19 CASSDSGQGIPPLSYEQYF TGTGCCAGTAGTGATTCGGGACAGGGAATACCCCCCCTTTCCTACGAGCAGTACTTC
NA NA TRBJ2-7 TRBV29-1 CSVTAGTFLAYEQYF TGCAGCGTCACTGCCGGGACTTTCCTAGCCTACGAGCAGTACTTC
NA NA TRBJ2-7 TRBV27 CASSGDPKIRTYEQYF TGTGCCAGCTCAGGCGACCCAAAGATCCGCACCTACGAGCAGTACTTC
NA NA TRBJ2-3 TRBV7-9 CATAASVDTQYF TGTGCCACCGCCGCTAGCGTCGATACGCAGTATTTT
TRBD1 NA TRBJ1-1 TRBV29-1 CSVTLGQVGTEAFF TGCAGCGTGACCCTGGGACAGGTCGGGACTGAAGCTTTCTTT
TRBD1 NA TRBJ1-1 TRBV11-3 CASSSDRGSGPSEAFF TGTGCCAGCAGCTCAGACAGGGGTTCTGGCCCGAGTGAAGCTTTCTTT
NA few TRBJ1-5 TRBV7-9 CASSDSPRDITHSNQPQHF TGTGCCAGCTCAGACTCTCCCCGGGACATTACCCATAGCAATCAGCCCCAGCATTTT
TRBD1 NA TRBJ1-4 TRBV28 CASSRQGATEEIKLFF TGTGCCAGCAGCCGCCAGGGGGCCACGGAGGAAATAAAACTGTTTTTT
TRBD1 NA TRBJ2-5 TRBV7-6 CASSLKLRDRGQETQYF TGTGCCAGCAGCTTAAAACTCCGGGACAGGGGGCAAGAGACCCAGTACTTC
NA NA TRBJ2-2 TRBV9 CASSVGAELMFTGELFF TGTGCCAGCAGCGTAGGGGCAGAGCTCATGTTTACCGGGGAGCTGTTTTTT
NA NA TRBJ2-3 TRBV27 CASSLSNWETMEYF TGTGCCAGCAGTTTATCCAACTGGGAGACAATGGAGTATTTT
TRBD1 NA TRBJ2-7 TRBV4-3 CASSPGTGAYEQYF TGCGCCAGCAGCCCCGGGACAGGGGCCTACGAGCAGTACTTC
NA NA TRBJ2-1 TRBV9 CASGGVGNEQFF TGTGCCAGCGGAGGGGTTGGCAATGAGCAGTTCTTC
NA NA TRBJ2-3 TRBV5-1 CAGRGHNTDTQYF TGCGCCGGCAGGGGACACAACACAGATACGCAGTATTTT
NA few TRBJ1-1 TRBV6-1 CASSEEGTLNTEAFF TGTGCCAGCAGTGAAGAGGGGACATTGAACACTGAAGCTTTCTTT
NA NA TRBJ1-2 TRBV5-1 CASSLALGFTSKEGGYTF TGCGCCAGCAGCTTGGCCCTCGGTTTTACCTCGAAGGAGGGAGGCTACACCTTC
TRBD1 NA TRBJ2-7 TRBV6-6 CASPDRVPYEQYF TGTGCCAGCCCAGACAGGGTCCCCTACGAGCAGTACTTC
NA NA TRBJ1-5 TRBV6-5 CASSWDSNQPQHF TGTGCCAGCAGCTGGGACTCCAATCAGCCCCAGCATTTT
TRBD2 NA TRBJ2-7 TRBV30 CAWSVRLAGGGYEQYF TGTGCCTGGAGTGTGCGACTAGCGGGTGGAGGCTACGAGCAGTACTTC
NA NA TRBJ2-7 TRBV6-1 CASSKPGSQYF TGTGCCAGCAGCAAGCCGGGGTCTCAGTACTTC
TRBD1 NA TRBJ1-2 TRBV30 CAWSQTGQANYGYTF TGTGCCTGGAGTCAGACCGGACAGGCGAACTATGGCTACACCTTC
TRBD1 NA TRBJ2-1 TRBV29-1 CSARDRGNNEQFF TGCAGCGCCCGGGACAGGGGGAACAATGAGCAGTTCTTC
TRBD1 NA TRBJ2-7 TRBV5-1 CASSWGTGDSYEQYF TGCGCCAGCAGCTGGGGGACAGGTGACTCCTACGAGCAGTACTTC
NA NA TRBJ2-5 TRBV7-2 CASRSLGRAVYQETQYF TGTGCCAGCAGATCCCTAGGGCGGGCGGTGTACCAAGAGACCCAGTACTTC
TRBD1 few TRBJ1-2 TRBV7-9 CASSPDRAWNYGYTF TGTGCCAGCAGCCCGGACAGGGCTTGGAACTATGGCTACACCTTC